These 26 T cell receptor beta chains originate from one sample sequenced in a study of Graves' ophthalmopathy and Graves' hyperthyroidism (dated by TCRdb to the late 2010s). Sequenced using an Illumina HiSeq 2000. For repertoire sequencing, the TCR beta CDR3 regions were amplified from RNA transcripts. A first-round RT-PCR used HTBI primers with the Qiagen OneStep RT-PCR kit, followed by a second-round multiplex PCR, size selection and purification. The public reads were quality trimmed at Q25 with fastp and then assembled into clones with MiXCR by TCRdb, keeping productive beta chains. Duplicate CDR3 protein sequences are folded into a single record with the most common DNA and genes. This sample lists about 660,000 distinct CDR3 sequences; about two fifths were detected once. Together, the top ten hold around 3.3% of the sample. The specimen was peripheral blood. The receptor set was obtained from an adult man with Graves' ophthalmopathy.

A word on this clonotype: This may come from a read error, since a much larger clone is one base off. CDR3 sequence reads: CAIGELGKETQYF. CDR3 bases: TGTGCCATCGGTGAGCTAGGTAAAGAGACCCAGTACTTC. This chain links TRBV10-3 with TRBJ2-5; D uncertain. The CDR3 spans 13 residues. Germline assignment: CDR1 ENHRY and CDR2 SYGVKD.

V is TRBV20-1 and J is TRBJ2-5; TRBD1 is a possible D gene (5 bases). CDR1 and CDR2 from the germline V gene are DFQATT and SNEGSKA (reference sequence). This CDR3 is 13 amino acids long. Trimming removed 3 bases at V and 4 bases at J, with 12 bases between. CDR3 sequence reads: CSASQGRPETQYF. CDR3 nucleotides: TGCAGTGCTAGCCAGGGTCGCCCAGAGACCCAGTACTTC.

V gene TRBV7-8 combines with J gene TRBJ2-7; possibly TRBD1 for D (6 bases). This CDR3 contains 14 residues. V was trimmed by 6 bases and J by 3 bases, leaving 15 bases between them. CDR1 SGHVS and CDR2 FQNEAQ come from the germline V gene. CDR3 sequence reads: CASRTTGGFYEQYF. The CDR3, as DNA: TGTGCCAGCAGGACGACAGGCGGATTCTACGAGCAGTACTTC.

The V gene is TRBV19, the J gene TRBJ2-5; tentatively, D is TRBD2 (7 bases). The CDR3 sequence is 14 residues long. Germline CDR1 and CDR2: LNHDA and SQIVND (reference sequence). Trimming pared 10 bases from V and 5 bases from J, leaving 20 bases between. The CDR3 region is CATTLGGAVETQYF. CDR3 in DNA: TGTGCCACCACTCTGGGGGGGGCTGTGGAGACCCAGTACTTC. Together with reference TRBV19 and TRBJ2-5, the CDR3 gives the full variable domain: DGGITQSPKYLFRKEGQNVTLSCEQNLNHDAMYWYRQDPGQGLRLIYYSQIVNDFQKGDIAEGYSVSREKKESFPLTVTSAQKNPTAFYLCATTLGGAVETQYFGPGTRLLVL.

The chain employs TRBV20-1 and TRBJ1-5; 11 bases line up with TRBD1. The CDR3 has 14 amino acids. Germline CDR1 and CDR2: DFQATT and SNEGSKA (reference sequence). After removal of 6 bases from V and 6 bases from J, the junction contained 7 bases not matched to a gene. For the CDR3, the DNA is TGCAGTGCGATGGGACAGGGGGATCGTCAGCCCCAGCATTTT. The encoded protein is CSAMGQGDRQPQHF.

This clonotype was seen repeatedly, ten times or more. One end of the junction fails to match germline, which may point to a read error. The rearrangement joins TRBV7-7 to TRBJ2-5, with 8 bases lining up with TRBD2. The V gene's germline CDR1 is SSHAT and CDR2 FNYEAQ (reference sequence). The CDR3 extends over 15 amino acids. The CDR3 DNA follows: TGTGCTAGCAGCCATAGACTAGCGCCCCAAGAGACCCAGTACTTC. Its protein product is CASSHRLAPQETQYF.

Ten or more counts support this clonotype. J is TRBJ1-3 and V is TRBV12-3 or TRBV12-4; D possibly corresponds to TRBD1 (5 bases). CDR3 size: 13 residues. The V end lost 5 bases, the J end lost 9 bases, and 14 bases lay between the germline ends. CDR3 sequence: CASSLRDLSTIYF. For the CDR3, the DNA is TGTGCCAGCAGTCTTCGGGACCTCAGCACCATATATTTT.

This clonotype was seen only a few times. The chain employs TRBV7-8 and TRBJ2-5; 8 bases are shared with TRBD1. This CDR3 has 14 amino acids. Germline values: CDR1 SGHVS, CDR2 FQNEAQ. Trimming cost V 2 bases and J 5 bases; bases outside gene matches: 4. The CDR3 DNA reads TGTGCCAGCAGCTTACAGGGGGCTTGGGAGACCCAGTACTTC. Residues: CASSLQGAWETQYF.

This clonotype was detected many times. The chain has TRBV25-1 and TRBJ1-2; possibly TRBD1 for D (5 bases). Germline CDR1 MGHDK, CDR2 SYGVNS. This CDR3 region has 12 residues. V was clipped by 8 bases and J by 4 bases, with 11 bases between them. CDR3 region: CASGDDSYGYTF. CDR3 coding DNA: TGTGCCAGCGGGGATGACAGCTATGGCTACACCTTC.

As DNA, the CDR3 is TGTGCCAGCAGTTACGAGCGAGTCACCGGGGAGCTGTTTTTT. This gives the protein CASSYERVTGELFF. The V gene is TRBV6-2 or TRBV6-3, the J gene TRBJ2-2; D is unclear. Trimming pared 2 bases from V and 4 bases from J, leaving 8 bases between. The CDR3 has 14 amino acids. Germline V gives CDR1 MNHEY, CDR2 SVGEGT.

There are a few counts of this clonotype. This chain joins TRBV5-4 and TRBJ1-3; no definite D call. There are 11 residues in the CDR3. Looked up from germline, CDR1 is SGHNT and CDR2 is YYREEE (reference sequence). Trimming shortened V by 2 bases and J by 9 bases, and 6 bases separated the two germline ends. The CDR3 protein is CASSFKGTIYF. DNA of the CDR3: TGTGCCAGCAGCTTCAAGGGCACCATATATTTT.

There are a few counts of this clonotype. The chain combines TRBV11-2 with TRBJ2-5; 10 positions agree with TRBD2. From germline, CDR1 is SGHAT and CDR2 FQNNGV. This CDR3 spans 17 amino acids. Trimming took 5 bases from V and 5 from J; bases not matched to a gene: 14. CDR3 sequence reads: CASSPHRERGGRETQYF. The CDR3 DNA reads TGTGCCAGCAGCCCACACAGGGAGCGGGGGGGCCGGGAGACCCAGTACTTC.

In its sample, this clonotype was seen a few times. The genes are TRBV4-3 and TRBJ2-7; D is possibly TRBD2 (5 bases). CDR3 length equals 17 residues. Per the germline V gene, CDR1 is LGHNA and CDR2 is YSLEER. V was clipped by 0 bases and J by 0 bases, with 15 bases between them. In nucleotides, the CDR3 is TGCGCCAGCAGCCAAGATTGGAGAGGGTCAAGCTCCTACGAGCAGTACTTC. The encoded protein is CASSQDWRGSSSYEQYF.

This clonotype was observed a single time. Given a much more abundant clone one base away, this may be a read error. The chain uses TRBV2 and TRBJ1-5; D unresolved. Between the trimmed V and J ends, which lost 8 bases and 9 bases, there was a span of 17 bases. This CDR3 contains 13 residues. Germline-derived CDR1 and CDR2 are SNHLY and FYNNEI. The CDR3 nucleotides are TGTGCCAGCGTCGAGGGAAGGAACCGGCCCCAGCATTTT. This translates into CASVEGRNRPQHF.

This clonotype was recorded many times. The chain couples TRBV2 to TRBJ2-5; D possibly matches TRBD1 or TRBD2 (5 bases each). Germline V CDR1 and CDR2: SNHLY, FYNNEI. The V end lost 6 bases, the J end lost 4 bases, and 15 bases lay between the germline ends. The CDR3 length is 14 residues. In DNA form, the CDR3 reads TGTGCCAGCAGCGTCCGGTTCGGGGCAGAGACCCAGTACTTC. As protein: CASSVRFGAETQYF.

This clonotype was seen at least ten times. The chain carries TRBV20-1 and TRBJ2-5; D possibly corresponds to TRBD1 (6 bases). V was cut by 6 bases and J by 7 bases, with 9 bases left in between. The CDR3 totals 10 residues. Germline V gene lookup returns CDR1 DFQATT and CDR2 SNEGSKA (reference sequence). CDR3: CSALTGTQYF. The CDR3 region has the DNA TGCAGTGCGCTGACAGGGACCCAGTACTTC.

This chain joins TRBV11-2 and TRBJ1-3; 7 bases align to TRBD1. The CDR3 is 14 amino acids. Germline V gives CDR1 SGHAT, CDR2 FQNNGV. V gave up 7 bases and J gave up 4 bases; unmatched junction bases: 7. The CDR3, as DNA: TGTGCCAGCATCCTGGACAGGAACGGAAACACCATATATTTT. This sequence encodes CASILDRNGNTIYF.

This rearrangement joins TRBV6-6 to TRBJ2-7; the D is unclear. CDR1 and CDR2 (germline): MNHNY, SVGAGI (reference sequence). Trimming left V 6 bases short and J 2 bases short, with 14 bases between. The CDR3 spans 14 residues. CDR3 coding DNA: TGTGCCAGCAGGTCAGGCGTGAATGCCTACGAGCAGTACTTC. This gives the protein CASRSGVNAYEQYF.

There are many counts of this clonotype. CDR3 nucleotides: TGTGCCAGCAACCGACAGGAGTCTAGCACTGAAGCTTTCTTT. Protein product: CASNRQESSTEAFF. The chain couples TRBV7-9 to TRBJ1-1; weak D call: TRBD1 (6 bases). Germline V CDR1 and CDR2: SEHNR, FQNEAQ (reference sequence). The length of the CDR3 is 14 residues. V was pared by 7 bases and J by 4 bases, with 16 bases between.

This clonotype has a count of ten or more. The gene calls are TRBV10-3 and TRBJ1-1; perhaps TRBD1 as D (6 bases). V was clipped by 2 bases and J by 1 base, with 11 bases between them. The CDR3 runs 15 residues. CDR1 is ENHRY and CDR2 is SYGVKD in the germline V gene. The CDR3 spells CAISERAGENTEAFF. CDR3 DNA: TGTGCCATCAGTGAGAGGGCAGGGGAGAACACTGAAGCTTTCTTT.

The chain couples TRBV12-3 or TRBV12-4 to TRBJ1-2; D might be TRBD1 (6 bases). V was pared by 6 bases and J by 13 bases, with 18 bases between. The CDR3 is made up of 12 amino acids. The CDR3 DNA is TGTGCCAGCAGCCTCCGGACAGAGACCCTCACCTTC. Translating it yields CASSLRTETLTF.

V gene TRBV7-9 combines with J gene TRBJ2-5, with D hard to call. Between the trimmed V and J ends, which lost 5 bases and 4 bases, there was a span of 17 bases. In germline, CDR1 is SEHNR, CDR2 FQNEAQ (reference sequence). The CDR3 covers 15 residues. The CDR3 sequence is CASSQDRVPSETQYF. The CDR3 nucleotides are TGTGCCAGCAGCCAAGACCGGGTCCCTTCAGAGACCCAGTACTTC.

The chain links TRBV14 to TRBJ1-2; 7 bases are a match to TRBD1. The CDR3 length is 14 residues. With V trimmed by 8 bases and J by 7 bases, 13 bases remained unmatched. The germline V gene has CDR1 SGHDN and CDR2 FVKESK. CDR3 loop: CASSPDRSEPGYTF. The CDR3 coding sequence is TGTGCCAGCTCACCGGACAGGTCGGAGCCTGGCTACACCTTC.

The rearrangement uses TRBV25-1 and TRBJ1-2; D gene ambiguous. The V end was cut by 4 bases, the J end by 0 bases, with 15 bases between. The germline V gene encodes CDR1 MGHDK and CDR2 SYGVNS. CDR3 length: 16 amino acids. The CDR3 DNA is TGTGCCAGCAGTGCTAGACTAGGCAGGTCTAACTATGGCTACACCTTC. This codes for CASSARLGRSNYGYTF.

The chain links TRBV7-3 to TRBJ2-7, with 7 bases identical to TRBD1. CDR3 length: 13 residues. V shed 10 bases, J shed 6 bases, and the junction held 12 bases outside the gene matches. Germline CDR1 reads SGHTA; CDR2 reads FQGTGA. For the CDR3, the DNA is TGTGCCACCCGAGGAGACAGGGTCGCCGAGCAGTACTTC. It encodes CATRGDRVAEQYF.

Ten or more counts support this clonotype. V and J are TRBV19 and TRBJ1-3; D unclear. This CDR3 comprises 13 residues. V was pared by 2 bases and J by 1 base, with 3 bases between. Germline-derived CDR1 and CDR2 are LNHDA and SQIVND (reference sequence). In nucleotides, the CDR3 is TGTGCCAGTAGTATACAATCTGGAAACACCATATATTTT. It translates to CASSIQSGNTIYF.